Presented here are 23 T cell receptor beta chains from one specimen sequenced in a study of blood T cell repertoires in COVID-19. Only in-frame clones appear in the TCRdb table, and some are missing; sequencing was by immunoSEQ multiplex PCR. This sample has roughly 300,000 clones, with 88% found just once. The sample taken for sequencing was peripheral blood. The receptors stem from a man aged 18 to 29 with active or convalescent COVID-19.

The V and J genes are TRBV6-5 and TRBJ1-4; TRBD1 agrees at 10 bases. The CDR3 length is 13 residues. V lost 7 bases to trimming and J lost 10 bases; unmatched junction nucleotides: 6. Germline values: CDR1 MNHEY, CDR2 SVGAGI. The CDR3 is CASTRDRGSKLFF. The CDR3 DNA reads as TGTGCCAGCACCCGGGACAGGGGTTCAAAACTGTTTTTT.

V is TRBV4-1 and J is TRBJ1-4; TRBD1 might be the D (5 bases). V lost 5 bases to trimming and J lost 5 bases, with 15 bases between them. The V gene's germline CDR1 is MGHRA and CDR2 YSYEKL. The CDR3 is made up of 15 amino acids. The CDR3 DNA follows: TGCGCCAGCAGCGCAGGGTCCGGGAGAAATGAAAAACTGTTTTTT. It encodes CASSAGSGRNEKLFF.

This clone appeared a single time. This chain links TRBV5-4 with TRBJ2-7; D is ambiguous. The CDR3 is made up of 12 amino acids. Germline assignment: CDR1 SGHNT and CDR2 YYREEE (reference sequence). The V gene lost 3 bases and the J gene lost 6 bases, with 10 bases spanning the gap. The CDR3 sequence is CASSSTAGEQYF. The CDR3 nucleotides are TGTGCCAGCAGCTCTACGGCAGGCGAGCAGTACTTC.

V usage is TRBV4-1 and J usage is TRBJ2-2, with 9 bases identical to TRBD2. The CDR3 is 17 amino acids. V trimming: 1 base; J trimming: 7 bases; junction bases outside the gene matches: 10. CDR1 MGHRA and CDR2 YSYEKL come from the germline V gene. In nucleotides, the CDR3 is TGCGCCAGCAGCCAAGCCGTGGGCGGGGGGGCCGTCGGGGAGCTGTTTTTT. Translating it yields CASSQAVGGGAVGELFF.

This clone was counted between two and nine times. The chain has TRBV5-1 and TRBJ2-4; 9 bases are a match to TRBD2. V was clipped by 0 bases and J by 2 bases; unmatched bases: 6. The CDR3 length is 17 residues. Germline lookup yields CDR1 SGHRS and CDR2 YFSETQ. The CDR3 region is CASSLVGTSMTKNIQYF. The DNA of the CDR3 is TGCGCCAGCAGCTTGGTGGGGACTAGCATGACCAAAAACATTCAGTACTTC.

This clone is a singleton in its sample. V and J are TRBV13 and TRBJ2-3; 7 bases map to TRBD2. The trim removed 3 bases at V and 0 bases at J, leaving 6 bases unmatched. CDR3 length equals 16 residues. Germline CDR1 reads PRHDT; CDR2 reads FYEKMQ (reference sequence). CDR3: CASSFVGEGSTDTQYF. CDR3 DNA sequence: TGTGCCAGCAGCTTTGTAGGGGAGGGGAGCACAGATACGCAGTATTTT.

This chain links TRBV25-1 with TRBJ2-2; D is perhaps TRBD1 (6 bases). The germline gives CDR1 MGHDK, CDR2 SYGVNS. There are 17 residues in the CDR3. V was clipped by 3 bases and J by 5 bases, with 19 bases between them. The CDR3 loop reads CASSETRGPRGTGELFF. In DNA, the CDR3 is TGTGCCAGCAGTGAGACCAGGGGCCCGAGAGGAACCGGGGAGCTGTTTTTT.

This chain joins TRBV13 and TRBJ2-5; 9 positions agree with TRBD2. Per the germline V gene, CDR1 is PRHDT and CDR2 is FYEKMQ (reference sequence). The CDR3 runs 13 residues. V lost 0 bases to trimming and J lost 7 bases; unmatched junction nucleotides: 0. The CDR3 here is CASSLGSGGTQYF. The CDR3 DNA reads as TGTGCCAGCAGCTTAGGTAGCGGGGGGACCCAGTACTTC.

The J gene is TRBJ1-6, the V gene TRBV5-6; 8 positions agree with TRBD1. V shed 0 bases, J shed 7 bases, and the junction held 0 bases outside the gene matches. The CDR3 length is 14 residues. The germline CDR1 and CDR2 sequences are SGHDT and YYEEEE. The CDR3 loop is CASSLGTGNSPLHF. The CDR3 coding sequence is TGTGCCAGCAGCTTGGGGACAGGGAATTCACCCCTCCACTTT.

The chain combines TRBV6-5 with TRBJ1-2; possibly TRBD1 for D (6 bases). This CDR3 has 14 amino acids. Germline loops: CDR1 MNHEY, CDR2 SVGAGI. Deletions cut 2 bases from V and 1 base from J, with 8 bases between. CDR3 amino acids: CASSYGQINYGYTF. The DNA for the CDR3 is TGTGCCAGCAGTTACGGACAGATTAACTATGGCTACACCTTC.

V is TRBV29-1 and J is TRBJ2-1; 13 bases map to TRBD2. There are 19 residues in the CDR3. Germline loops: CDR1 SQVTM, CDR2 ANQGSEA. Losses at the gene ends were 0 bases for V and 0 bases for J; bases not matched to a gene: 8. Here the CDR3 reads CSVEDLTSGGESSYNEQFF. The CDR3 DNA is TGCAGCGTTGAAGATCTTACTAGCGGGGGGGAAAGCTCCTACAATGAGCAGTTCTTC.

V gene TRBV13 combines with J gene TRBJ2-4, with TRBD1 matching 9 bases. This CDR3 contains 16 residues. Germline V lookup: CDR1 PRHDT, CDR2 FYEKMQ (reference sequence). J was trimmed by 0 bases and V by 4 bases; bases with no gene match: 4. In DNA, the CDR3 is TGTGCCAGCAGCTCCTGGACAGGGGTAGCCAAAAACATTCAGTACTTC. It specifies CASSSWTGVAKNIQYF.

The J gene is TRBJ2-7, the V gene TRBV10-3; no definite D call. V was clipped by 6 bases and J by 1 base, with 10 bases between them. The CDR3 spans 13 residues. CDR1 and CDR2 (germline): ENHRY, SYGVKD. The CDR3: CAIRGIASYEQYF. DNA for the CDR3: TGTGCCATCAGGGGTATAGCTTCCTACGAGCAGTACTTC.

The V gene is TRBV7-8, the J gene TRBJ1-3, with D perhaps TRBD1 (5 bases). V dropped 5 bases and J dropped 3 bases, with 11 bases sitting between them. Looked up from germline, CDR1 is SGHVS and CDR2 is FQNEAQ. CDR3 length: 14 amino acids. CDR3 loop: CASSLQGGGNTIYF. The CDR3 DNA reads TGTGCCAGCAGCCTCCAGGGAGGTGGAAACACCATATATTTT.

V and J are TRBV19 and TRBJ2-4; D gene uncertain. The ends were cut back, 5 bases at V and 8 bases at J, with 13 bases in the middle. The CDR3 loop spans 13 amino acids. Germline assignment: CDR1 LNHDA and CDR2 SQIVND (reference sequence). The CDR3 DNA follows: TGTGCCAGTAGTGTATGGAGTCGGGACATTCAGTACTTC. Its protein is CASSVWSRDIQYF.

J is TRBJ2-1 and V is TRBV12-3 or TRBV12-4; 7 bases line up with TRBD2. The CDR3 consists of 12 residues. V was clipped by 7 bases and J by 7 bases; unmatched bases: 4. The CDR3 DNA sequence: TGTGCCAGCAATGGGGGGGGTAATGAGCAGTTCTTC. It encodes CASNGGGNEQFF.

This clone has just a few counts. The gene calls are TRBV11-2 and TRBJ2-2; 7 nucleotides align to TRBD1. This CDR3 contains 14 residues. J gave up 5 bases and V 8 bases, and 8 bases lay outside the gene matches. In germline, CDR1 is SGHAT, CDR2 FQNNGV. The CDR3 here is CASGHRGNTGELFF. The DNA for the CDR3 is TGTGCCAGCGGTCACAGGGGTAATACCGGGGAGCTGTTTTTT.

The rearrangement uses TRBV20-1 and TRBJ1-1, with D possibly being TRBD1 (5 bases). The CDR3 runs to 11 residues. V was shortened by 6 bases and J by 4 bases, with 9 bases between the two germline ends. Looked up from germline, CDR1 is DFQATT and CDR2 is SNEGSKA (reference sequence). This chain's CDR3 is CSAGGGTEAFF. CDR3 nucleotides: TGCAGTGCAGGCGGGGGCACTGAAGCTTTCTTT.

The CDR3 loop reads CASSTGDNEQFF. Here the CDR3 DNA reads TGTGCCAGCAGTACAGGAGACAATGAGCAGTTCTTC. This rearrangement joins TRBV11-3 to TRBJ2-1; perhaps TRBD1 as D (5 bases). There are 12 residues in the CDR3. Germline CDR1 reads SGHNT; CDR2 reads YENEEA. Trimming removed 6 bases from V and 5 bases from J, with 8 bases in between.

V usage is TRBV9 and J usage is TRBJ2-1, with D perhaps TRBD2 (5 bases). The germline V and J ends were trimmed by 2 bases and 0 bases, with 6 bases remaining between them. Germline assignment: CDR1 SGDLS and CDR2 YYNGEE. This CDR3 is 14 amino acids long. The CDR3 sequence is CASSVRDSYNEQFF. CDR3 DNA sequence: TGTGCCAGCAGCGTGAGGGACTCCTACAATGAGCAGTTCTTC.

The CDR3 protein is CASSAVILTASTDTQYF. For the CDR3, the DNA is TGTGCCAGCAGCGCAGTGATTTTAACCGCTAGCACAGATACGCAGTATTTT. The chain has TRBV11-2 and TRBJ2-3; no definite D call. This CDR3 comprises 17 residues. The germline gives CDR1 SGHAT, CDR2 FQNNGV. Trimming cost V 5 bases and J 0 bases, with 18 bases left between them.

The chain uses TRBV7-2 and TRBJ2-1; TRBD2 aligns across 9 bases. The CDR3 covers 14 residues. The V and J ends lost 3 bases and 9 bases, in that order; junction bases with no gene match: 6. The V gene's germline CDR1 is SGHTA and CDR2 FQGNSA. As DNA, the CDR3 is TGTGCCAGCAGCTTCAGGACTAGCGAGGTTGAGCAGTTCTTC. It yields the protein CASSFRTSEVEQFF.

The chain links TRBV4-1 to TRBJ2-3; D possibly corresponds to TRBD2 (6 bases). The V gene lost 0 bases and the J gene lost 2 bases, with 21 bases spanning the gap. The CDR3 length is 19 residues. From germline, CDR1 is MGHRA and CDR2 YSYEKL. The CDR3: CASSQDFKVGGEFTDTQYF. The CDR3 nucleotides read TGCGCCAGCAGCCAAGATTTCAAAGTGGGCGGGGAATTCACAGATACGCAGTATTTT.